The clone carrying this TCR beta chain was counted between two and nine times. Antigen specificity is unknown. The CDR3 covers 14 residues. The trim removed 8 bases at V and 13 bases at J, leaving 20 bases unmatched. CDR1 MNHGY and CDR2 SAAAGT come from the germline V gene. Thyroid surgery took place with no prior treatment in any patient. The record originates from a study of metastatic and nonmetastatic thyroid tumors. Across the study: Malignant and benign thyroid patients had repertoires compared in peripheral blood and tumor or nodule tissue. Study conclusions and caveats: Within blood and tumor, benign nodules reportedly had significantly lower TCR beta diversity than malignant thyroid tumors did.

Original handling: Clinicopathological groups differed in CDR3, with these differences serving to build a distant-metastasis classifier for papillary thyroid cancer. TCRdb redid the clone calls on the PCR reads using MiXCR. The V and J calls and clone size are TCRdb's, not the authors'. In the table there are more than 40,000 clones, 28% of which are singletons. This TCR came from a male donor with papillary thyroid cancer or a benign thyroid nodule (not recorded which). Some clones in this sample may be carry-over from other donors' samples. This chain connects TRBV6-8 to TRBJ2-7, with 7 bases matching TRBD1. The sequencing input was blood. The CDR3 DNA reads TGTGCCAGCGGCTCCCCACAGGGGATCTATGATCATTACTTC. This codes for CASGSPQGIYDHYF.